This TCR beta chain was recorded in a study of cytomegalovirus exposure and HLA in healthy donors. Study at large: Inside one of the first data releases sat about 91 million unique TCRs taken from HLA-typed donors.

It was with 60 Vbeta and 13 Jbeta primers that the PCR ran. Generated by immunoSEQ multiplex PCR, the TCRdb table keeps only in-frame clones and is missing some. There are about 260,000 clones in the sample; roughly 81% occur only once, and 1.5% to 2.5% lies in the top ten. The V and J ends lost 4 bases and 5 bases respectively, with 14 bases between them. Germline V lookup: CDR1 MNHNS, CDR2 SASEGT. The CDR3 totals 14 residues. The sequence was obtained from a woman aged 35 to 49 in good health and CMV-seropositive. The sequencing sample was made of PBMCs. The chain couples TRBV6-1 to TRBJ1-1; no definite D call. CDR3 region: CASSVGSPKTEAFF. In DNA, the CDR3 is TGTGCCAGCAGTGTGGGCAGTCCGAAGACTGAAGCTTTCTTT.